This T cell receptor (beta chain) derives from a study of T cells in Graves' hyperthyroidism and ophthalmopathy. Per germline, CDR1 SGHTA and CDR2 FQGNSA. The CDR3 contains 14 residues. Trimming shortened V by 4 bases and J by 7 bases, and 16 bases separated the two germline ends. The CDR3 regions of TCR beta were amplified from RNA transcripts. In the first-round RT-PCR of the TCR CDR3, the HTBI primer set was used. TCRdb independently ran MiXCR on the multiplex PCR reads; one entry per CDR3 protein. The table includes 750,000 to 950,000 distinct CDR3 sequences, approximately 40% detected once. The sample comprised blood. The chain uses TRBV7-2 and TRBJ1-1; D is uncertain. This clonotype was obtained from a man in his late teens or twenties with Graves' hyperthyroidism. The chain's CDR3 is CASSSALEQNEAFF. The CDR3 DNA reads TGTGCCAGCAGCTCAGCTTTGGAACAGAATGAAGCTTTCTTT.